A selection of T cell receptor beta chains follows, all from one sample in a study of blood T cell repertoires in COVID-19. Profiling relied on immunoSEQ multiplex PCR, and the TCRdb table lists in-frame clones only, not all of them. The table records roughly 230,000 clones, about 88% of them present only once. Sequencing was carried out using peripheral blood. These receptors all come from a man aged 35-49 years with acute or convalescent COVID-19. Both conserved end residues are part of each CDR3. The D gene is left open where the match is weak. Clone size is stated in some rows and not others, as once, few, many or a class when expanded.

TRBD1 TRBJ2-7 - TRBV7-9 TGTGCCAGCAGCCCGACCGGACAGGGATTTAGGGTAGGGCAGTACTTC CASSPTGQGFRVGQYF
TRBD1 TRBJ1-5 - TRBV5-6 TGTGCCAGCAATCGACAGGGGGCCCAGCCCCAGCATTTT CASNRQGAQPQHF
TRBD2 TRBJ2-7 - TRBV7-2 TGTGCCAGCAGCTTACAAGCGGGGAATCTCTACGAGCAGTACTTC CASSLQAGNLYEQYF
- TRBJ1-2 - TRBV20-1 TGCAGTGCTAGTTTCCGGGACAAGGATAACTATGGCTACACCTTC CSASFRDKDNYGYTF
- TRBJ2-5 - TRBV5-1 TGCGCCAGCAGCTTCGGACAGCCGAGGGAGACCCAGTACTTC CASSFGQPRETQYF
TRBD1 TRBJ2-2 - TRBV18 TGTGCCAGCTCGACAGGGTCCACGAACACCGGGGAGCTGTTTTTT CASSTGSTNTGELFF
- TRBJ1-3 - TRBV3-1/TRBV3-2 TGTGCCAGCAGCCAGGGGGACTTCCAGTTCTCTGGAAACACCATATATTTT CASSQGDFQFSGNTIYF
TRBD1 TRBJ2-3 - TRBV5-1 TGCGCCAGCAGCCCCCGGGGACAGGGGGCATCTGATACGCAGTATTTT CASSPRGQGASDTQYF
- TRBJ2-1 few TRBV4-2 TGTGCCAGCAGCCAAGAGACCGGTTGGGGGGGCCTAAACAATGAGCAGTTCTTC CASSQETGWGGLNNEQFF
- TRBJ2-5 few TRBV7-7 TGTGCTAGCAGCTTAGAGCCAGGGGGAGGCTCAAGGGGGACCCAGTACTTC CASSLEPGGGSRGTQYF
- TRBJ2-7 once TRBV7-2 TGTGCCAGCAGCTTAGCGGGGGGTACCTACGAGCAGTACTTC CASSLAGGTYEQYF
- TRBJ1-3 - TRBV30 TGTGCCTGGAGAGACAGGAGATCTGGAAACACCATATATTTT CAWRDRRSGNTIYF
- TRBJ2-7 - TRBV30 TGTGCCTGGAGTGTAAGTCTCCCTAACTACGAGCAGTACTTC CAWSVSLPNYEQYF
- TRBJ2-1 - TRBV7-9 TGTGCCAGCAGCTTAGATAGGGAGCTCTCCTACAATGAGCAGTTCTTC CASSLDRELSYNEQFF
TRBD1 TRBJ2-2 - TRBV5-4 TGTGCCAGCAGCGAGGGACAGGGGGGTGCCACCGGGGAGCTGTTTTTT CASSEGQGGATGELFF
- TRBJ2-7 once TRBV11-2 TGTGCCAGCAGCTTAGTGGAGGGCCTTTACGAGCAGTACTTC CASSLVEGLYEQYF
TRBD1 TRBJ1-5 - TRBV19 TGTGCCAGTAGCTCCGGGACAGGGGGTTCGAGGCAGCCCCAGCATTTT CASSSGTGGSRQPQHF
- TRBJ2-3 - TRBV3-1/TRBV3-2 TGTGCCAGCAGCCAAGATGGGCGGGCCACAGATACGCAGTATTTT CASSQDGRATDTQYF
- TRBJ1-5 - TRBV6-5 TGTGCCAGCAGTTACTCGAGGGGGGGCCATCAGCCCCAGCATTTT CASSYSRGGHQPQHF
- TRBJ2-2 - TRBV7-8 TGTGCCAGCAGCCTAAGCGGCGCGGCGAACACCGGGGAGCTGTTTTTT CASSLSGAANTGELFF
TRBD1 TRBJ1-1 once TRBV12-3/TRBV12-4 TGTGCCTCTCGGACAGGGGGGAACACTGAAGCTTTCTTT CASRTGGNTEAFF
TRBD2 TRBJ2-5 - TRBV30 TGTGCCTGGAGTGCGGGGGGGACCCAGTACTTC CAWSAGGTQYF
TRBD2 TRBJ2-6 - TRBV5-1 TGCGCCAGCATGCGGGGGTCTGGGGCCAACGTCCTGACTTTC CASMRGSGANVLTF
- TRBJ1-1 few TRBV19 TGTGCCAGTAGTAACACAAGATTGAACACTGAAGCTTTCTTT CASSNTRLNTEAFF
TRBD1 TRBJ1-4 - TRBV9 TGTGCCAGCAGTGCCGGGACAGGGAATGAAAAACTGTTTTTT CASSAGTGNEKLFF
- TRBJ2-5 - TRBV11-2 TGTGCCAGCAGCTATGGACAGAAAGAGACCCAGTACTTC CASSYGQKETQYF
TRBD1 TRBJ1-6 - TRBV27 TGTGCCAGCAGTTTATCGGACAGGGGTCGTTCACCCCTCCACTTT CASSLSDRGRSPLHF
TRBD1 TRBJ1-1 - TRBV3-1/TRBV3-2 TGTGCCAGCAGCCAACACAGGGGGGCCACTGAAGCTTTCTTT CASSQHRGATEAFF
- TRBJ1-2 few TRBV20-1 TGCAGTGCTAGACGACAACATGGCTACACCTTC CSARRQHGYTF
TRBD1 TRBJ1-3 many TRBV4-1 TGCGCCAGCAGCCACACAATATTAAGGGGGCCTGGAAACACCATATATTTT CASSHTILRGPGNTIYF
TRBD2 TRBJ2-5 - TRBV27 TGTGCCAGCAGTTTGGGAGGGGAGGCGGGGGGAGCGTGGACCCAGTACTTC CASSLGGEAGGAWTQYF